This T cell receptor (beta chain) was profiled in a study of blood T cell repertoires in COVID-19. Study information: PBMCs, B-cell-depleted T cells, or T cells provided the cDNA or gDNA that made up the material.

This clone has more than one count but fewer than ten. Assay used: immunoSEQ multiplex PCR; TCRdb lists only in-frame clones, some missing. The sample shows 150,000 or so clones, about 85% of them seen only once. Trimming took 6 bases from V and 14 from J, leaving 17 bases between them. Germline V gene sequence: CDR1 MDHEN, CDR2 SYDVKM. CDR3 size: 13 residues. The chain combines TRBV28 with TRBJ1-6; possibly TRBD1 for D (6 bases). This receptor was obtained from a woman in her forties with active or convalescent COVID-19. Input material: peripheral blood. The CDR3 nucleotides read TGTGCCAGCAGAAGGACAGAGGGGAAATCCCTCCACTTT. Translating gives CASRRTEGKSLHF.